Listed below are T cell receptor beta chains from one sample, sequenced in a study of regulatory T cells in long-lasting Graves disease. Each CDR3 protein is one row after TCRdb ran MiXCR on the multiplex PCR reads. The repertoire holds hundreds of thousands of distinct CDR3 sequences, with less than 15% as singletons. These same data were also listed under a study on T cells in Graves' hyperthyroidism and ophthalmopathy.

Sequenced material: peripheral blood mononuclear cells (PBMCs), taken at new diagnosis, from a patient treated with antithyroid drugs. The receptors come from a young man with Graves disease. CDR3s include the opening cysteine and the closing phenylalanine or tryptophan. D genes are given only for firm matches. Expanded clones are given a class, and other clones once, few, many or no size at all.

D	V	size	J	CDR3	DNA
TRBD2	TRBV18	many	TRBJ2-1	CASSPPGLAGRNEQFF	TGTGCCAGCTCACCACCGGGCCTAGCGGGAAGGAATGAGCAGTTCTTC
NA	TRBV29-1	many	TRBJ1-4	CSVLLFPLAEKLFF	TGCAGCGTCCTCCTTTTCCCCCTGGCCGAAAAACTGTTTTTT
NA	TRBV5-1	many	TRBJ2-5	CASSLTEGETQYF	TGCGCCAGCAGCTTGACGGAGGGGGAGACCCAGTACTTC
TRBD1	TRBV6-9	NA	TRBJ2-2	CASSLGTANTGELSF	TGTGCCAGCAGTTTAGGGACAGCTAACACCGGGGAGCTGTCTTTT
NA	TRBV27	many	TRBJ2-3	CASSPQSRTDTQYF	TGTGCCAGCAGTCCCCAATCCCGCACAGATACGCAGTATTTT
NA	TRBV6-1	many	TRBJ1-2	CASSETVWASRYGYTF	TGTGCCAGCAGTGAAACGGTATGGGCTTCGAGGTATGGCTACACCTTC
TRBD2	TRBV4-2	NA	TRBJ2-1	CASSQDVTSGRKNEQFF	TGTGCCAGCAGCCAAGATGTGACTAGCGGGAGAAAGAATGAGCAGTTCTTC
TRBD1	TRBV11-2	many	TRBJ2-3	CASSLAPGTGIGSQYF	TGTGCCAGCAGCTTAGCCCCCGGGACAGGGATCGGGTCGCAGTATTTT
TRBD2	TRBV20-1	many	TRBJ2-2	CSAKGTSVRSGELFF	TGCAGTGCCAAGGGGACTAGCGTCAGGAGCGGGGAGCTGTTTTTT
NA	TRBV13	many	TRBJ2-3	CASSLEGGGGTDTQYF	TGTGCCAGCAGCTTAGAGGGGGGAGGAGGCACAGATACGCAGTATTTT
NA	TRBV24-1	many	TRBJ2-5	CATSDSQRLEQETQYF	TGTGCCACCAGTGATTCCCAGCGGTTGGAGCAAGAGACCCAGTACTTC
NA	TRBV7-2	many	TRBJ2-7	CASSLVVGGYEQYF	TGTGCCAGCAGCTTAGTGGTGGGAGGCTACGAGCAGTACTTC
NA	TRBV6-2/TRBV6-3	NA	TRBJ2-2	CASSERRRFGELFF	TGTGCCAGCAGTGAACGAAGGAGGTTCGGGGAGCTGTTTTTT
TRBD2	TRBV7-3	NA	TRBJ2-7	CASSLWGASGTSEEQYF	TGTGCCAGCAGCTTATGGGGGGCTAGCGGGACGTCTGAGGAGCAGTACTTC
TRBD1	TRBV5-5	few	TRBJ2-2	CASSLVRQGATGELFF	TGTGCCAGCAGCTTGGTACGGCAGGGGGCGACCGGGGAGCTGTTTTTT
NA	TRBV11-1	many	TRBJ2-7	CASSARGRYEQYF	TGTGCCAGCAGCGCCAGGGGGAGGTACGAGCAGTACTTC
NA	TRBV19	many	TRBJ1-5	CASSPGHLNQPQHF	TGTGCCAGTAGTCCGGGACACCTAAATCAGCCCCAGCATTTT
NA	TRBV7-8	many	TRBJ2-7	CASASRPGGSYEQYF	TGTGCCAGCGCAAGCCGCCCCGGGGGAAGCTACGAGCAGTACTTC
TRBD1	TRBV30	few	TRBJ2-7	CAWSTGGEQYF	TGTGCCTGGAGCACAGGGGGGGAGCAGTACTTC
NA	TRBV3-1	NA	TRBJ1-2	CASSQVGGNYGYTF	TGTGCCAGCAGCCAAGTGGGGGGCAACTATGGCTACACCTTC
NA	TRBV14	NA	TRBJ2-2	CASSQDVLALPLYTGELFF	TGTGCCAGCAGCCAAGACGTCCTAGCCCTTCCACTTTACACCGGGGAGCTGTTTTTT
NA	TRBV18	few	TRBJ2-7	CASSPLTGERDEQYF	TGTGCCAGCTCACCACTAACTGGAGAGAGGGACGAGCAGTACTTC
NA	TRBV7-9	NA	TRBJ2-7	CASSLERGGSYEQYF	TGTGCCAGCAGCTTAGAGAGGGGTGGATCCTACGAGCAGTACTTC
NA	TRBV29-1	many	TRBJ1-5	CSVTAQGDQPQHF	TGCAGCGTTACGGCCCAGGGTGATCAGCCCCAGCATTTT
NA	TRBV12-3/TRBV12-4	many	TRBJ2-7	CASSHDRRDYEQYF	TGTGCCAGCAGTCACGACAGGAGGGACTACGAGCAGTACTTC
TRBD1	TRBV14	NA	TRBJ1-2	CASSDRGQGRVYGYTF	TGTGCCAGCAGCGACAGGGGACAGGGGAGAGTCTATGGCTACACCTTC
TRBD2	TRBV19	NA	TRBJ2-3	CASSPLPGTSGRASPYTQYF	TGTGCCAGTAGTCCGCTACCCGGGACTAGCGGGAGGGCTTCCCCATATACGCAGTATTTT
TRBD2	TRBV5-1	many	TRBJ2-3	CASNGLAGGTDTQYF	TGCGCCAGCAATGGACTAGCGGGGGGCACAGATACGCAGTATTTT
NA	TRBV6-5	NA	TRBJ2-5	CASSYQFSATYKGETQYF	TGTGCCAGCAGTTACCAATTCTCGGCTACCTATAAGGGTGAGACCCAGTACTTC
NA	TRBV6-4	NA	TRBJ1-1	CASSESANTEAFF	TGTGCCAGCAGTGAATCAGCCAACACTGAAGCTTTCTTT
TRBD2	TRBV6-1	many	TRBJ2-1	CASSRTSGSGEQFF	TGTGCCAGCAGTCGGACTAGCGGGAGCGGTGAGCAGTTCTTC
TRBD2	TRBV20-1	few	TRBJ2-7	CSAREGGRGREQYF	TGCAGTGCTAGAGAAGGCGGGAGGGGACGCGAGCAGTACTTC
NA	TRBV20-1	NA	TRBJ2-7	CSANTGSYEQYF	TGCAGTGCAAATACCGGGAGCTACGAGCAGTACTTC
NA	TRBV29-1	many	TRBJ2-7	CSVVLRRSSYEQYF	TGCAGCGTTGTACTTCGCCGGAGCTCCTACGAGCAGTACTTC
NA	TRBV2	many	TRBJ1-2	CASSLEQATPYGYTF	TGTGCCAGCAGCCTCGAACAGGCGACACCCTATGGCTACACCTTC
TRBD1	TRBV29-1	once	TRBJ1-1	CSVRGYRDRVTTEAFF	TGCAGCGTCCGAGGGTACCGGGACAGGGTCACCACTGAAGCTTTCTTT
TRBD2	TRBV5-1	many	TRBJ2-1	CASSRTSGLDEQFF	TGCGCCAGCAGTAGGACTAGCGGGCTCGATGAGCAGTTCTTC
NA	TRBV3-1	few	TRBJ2-1	CASSPPILRHEQFF	TGTGCCAGCAGCCCCCCCATTTTGCGCCATGAGCAGTTCTTC
TRBD1	TRBV2	many	TRBJ2-5	CASSATGKETQYF	TGTGCCAGCAGCGCGACAGGGAAGGAGACCCAGTACTTC
TRBD1	TRBV3-1	few	TRBJ2-2	CASSLGTGGTGELFF	TGTGCCAGCAGCCTAGGGACAGGGGGGACCGGGGAGCTGTTTTTT
NA	TRBV29-1	many	TRBJ2-1	CSGKVGAGYEQFF	TGCAGCGGCAAGGTCGGCGCGGGGTATGAGCAGTTCTTC
TRBD1	TRBV30	few	TRBJ2-5	CAWSVWDRKQETQYF	TGTGCCTGGAGTGTATGGGACAGGAAACAAGAGACCCAGTACTTC